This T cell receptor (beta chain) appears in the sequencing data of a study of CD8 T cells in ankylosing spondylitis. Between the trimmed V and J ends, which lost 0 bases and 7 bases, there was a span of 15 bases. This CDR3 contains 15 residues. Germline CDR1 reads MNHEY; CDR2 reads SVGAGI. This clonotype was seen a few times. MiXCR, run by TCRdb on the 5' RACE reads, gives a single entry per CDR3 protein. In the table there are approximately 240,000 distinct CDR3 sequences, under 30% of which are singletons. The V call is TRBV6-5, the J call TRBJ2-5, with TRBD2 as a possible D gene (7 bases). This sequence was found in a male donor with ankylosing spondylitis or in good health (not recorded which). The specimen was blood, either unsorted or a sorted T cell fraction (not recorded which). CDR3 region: CASSYSRGGAATQYF. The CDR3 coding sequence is TGTGCCAGCAGTTACTCGAGGGGGGGGGCTGCGACCCAGTACTTC.